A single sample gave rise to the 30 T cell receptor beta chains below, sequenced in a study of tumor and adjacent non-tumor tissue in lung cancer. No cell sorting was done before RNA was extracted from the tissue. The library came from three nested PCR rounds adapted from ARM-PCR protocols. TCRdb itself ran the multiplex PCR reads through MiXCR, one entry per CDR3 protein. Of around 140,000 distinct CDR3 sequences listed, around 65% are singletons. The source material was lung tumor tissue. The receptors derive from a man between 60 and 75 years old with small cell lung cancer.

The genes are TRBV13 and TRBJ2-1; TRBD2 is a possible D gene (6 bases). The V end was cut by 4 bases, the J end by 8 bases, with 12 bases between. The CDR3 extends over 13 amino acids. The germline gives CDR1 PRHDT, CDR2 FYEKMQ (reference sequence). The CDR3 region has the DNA TGTGCCAGCAGCTCAGGGAGGACTGATGAGCAGTTCTTC. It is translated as CASSSGRTDEQFF.

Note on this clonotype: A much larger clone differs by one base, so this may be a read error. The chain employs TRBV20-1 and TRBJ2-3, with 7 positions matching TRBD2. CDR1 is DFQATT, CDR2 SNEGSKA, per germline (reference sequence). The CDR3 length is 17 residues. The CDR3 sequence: CSARPGLGETSRDTQYF. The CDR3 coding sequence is TGCAGTGCTAGACCTGGACTAGGGGAGACTAGCAGAGATACGCAGTATTTT.

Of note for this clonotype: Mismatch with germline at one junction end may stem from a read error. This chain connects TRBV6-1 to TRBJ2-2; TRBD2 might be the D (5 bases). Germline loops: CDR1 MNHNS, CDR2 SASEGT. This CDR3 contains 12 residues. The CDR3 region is CTSSENTGEPFF. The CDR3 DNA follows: TGTACCAGCAGTGAGAACACCGGGGAGCCGTTTTTT.

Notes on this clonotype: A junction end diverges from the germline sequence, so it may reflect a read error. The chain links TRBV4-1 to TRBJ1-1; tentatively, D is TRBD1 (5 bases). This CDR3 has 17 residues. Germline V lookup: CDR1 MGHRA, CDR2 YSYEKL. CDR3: CASNQARGDWAATEAFF. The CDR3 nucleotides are TGCGCCAGCAACCAAGCAAGGGGCGATTGGGCAGCCACTGAAGCTTTCTTT.

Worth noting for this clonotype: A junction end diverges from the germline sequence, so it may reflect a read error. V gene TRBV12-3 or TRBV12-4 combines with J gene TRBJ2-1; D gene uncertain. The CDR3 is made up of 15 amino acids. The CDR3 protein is CASCLVGLTYNEQFF. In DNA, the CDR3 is TGTGCCAGCTGTTTAGTAGGTCTTACCTACAATGAGCAGTTCTTC.

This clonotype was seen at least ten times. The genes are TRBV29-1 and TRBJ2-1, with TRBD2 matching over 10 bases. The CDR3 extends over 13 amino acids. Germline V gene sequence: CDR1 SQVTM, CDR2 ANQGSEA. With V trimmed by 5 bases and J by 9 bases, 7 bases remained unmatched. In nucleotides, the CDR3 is TGCAGCGTTCGCCAGCGGGAGGGCTCTGAGCAGTTCTTC. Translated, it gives CSVRQREGSEQFF.

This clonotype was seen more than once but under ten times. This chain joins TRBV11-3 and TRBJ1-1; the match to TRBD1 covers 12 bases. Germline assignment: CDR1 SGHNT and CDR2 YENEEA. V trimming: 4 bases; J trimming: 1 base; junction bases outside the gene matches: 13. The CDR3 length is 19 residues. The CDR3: CASSSRAGQGASGNTEAFF. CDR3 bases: TGTGCCAGCAGCTCCCGCGCGGGACAGGGGGCTTCTGGGAACACTGAAGCTTTCTTT.

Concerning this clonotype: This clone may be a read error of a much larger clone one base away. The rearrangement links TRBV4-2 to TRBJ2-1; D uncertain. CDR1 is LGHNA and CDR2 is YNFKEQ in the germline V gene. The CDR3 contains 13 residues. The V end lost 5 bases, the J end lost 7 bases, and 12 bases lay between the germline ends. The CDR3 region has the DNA TGTGCCAGCAGCGACCCGCGAGGTAATGAGCAGTTCTTC. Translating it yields CASSDPRGNEQFF.

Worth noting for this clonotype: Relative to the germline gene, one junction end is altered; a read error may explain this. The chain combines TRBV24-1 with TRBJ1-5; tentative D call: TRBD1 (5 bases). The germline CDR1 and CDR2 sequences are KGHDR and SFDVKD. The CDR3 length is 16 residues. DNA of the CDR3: TGTGCCACCAGTGGGGTGGGGGAAGGGAGCATTCAGCCCCAGCATTTT. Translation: CATSGVGEGSIQPQHF.

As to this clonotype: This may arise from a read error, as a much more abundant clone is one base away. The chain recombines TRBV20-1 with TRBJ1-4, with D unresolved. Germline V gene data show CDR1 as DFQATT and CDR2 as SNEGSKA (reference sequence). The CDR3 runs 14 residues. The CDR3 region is CNAREGIRDEKLFF. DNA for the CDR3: TGCAATGCTAGAGAAGGCATAAGGGATGAAAAACTGTTTTTT.

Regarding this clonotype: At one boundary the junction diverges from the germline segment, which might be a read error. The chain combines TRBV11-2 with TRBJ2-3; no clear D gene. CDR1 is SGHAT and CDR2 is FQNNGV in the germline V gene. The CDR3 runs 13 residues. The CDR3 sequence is CASSLDLTDTQYF. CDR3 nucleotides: TGTGCCAGCAGCTTAGATCTCACAGATACACAGTATTTT.

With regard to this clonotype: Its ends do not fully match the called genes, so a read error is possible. In DNA form, the CDR3 reads TGTGCTAGCAGCTTAGGTGCGGCTTACATTGAGCAGTTCTTC. Its translation: CASSLGAAYIEQFF. J is TRBJ2-1 and V is TRBV11-3; no clear D. The CDR3 covers 14 residues. Per the germline V gene, CDR1 is SGHNT and CDR2 is YENEEA.

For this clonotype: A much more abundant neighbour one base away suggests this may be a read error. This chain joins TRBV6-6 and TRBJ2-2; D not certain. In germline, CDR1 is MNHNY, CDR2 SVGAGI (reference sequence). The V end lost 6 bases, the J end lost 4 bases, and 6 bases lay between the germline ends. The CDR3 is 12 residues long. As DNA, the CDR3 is TGTGCCAGCAGAATGATCACCGGGGAGCTGTTTTTT. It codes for CASRMITGELFF.

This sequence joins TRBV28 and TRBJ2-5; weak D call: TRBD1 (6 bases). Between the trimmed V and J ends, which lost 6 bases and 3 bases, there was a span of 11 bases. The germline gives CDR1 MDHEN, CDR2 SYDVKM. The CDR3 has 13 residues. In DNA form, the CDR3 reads TGTGCCAGCAGGCTCACAGGGAAAGAGACCCAGTACTTC. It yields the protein CASRLTGKETQYF. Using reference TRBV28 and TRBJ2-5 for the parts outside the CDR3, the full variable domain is DVKVTQSSRYLVKRTGEKVFLECVQDMDHENMFWYRQDPGLGLRLIYFSYDVKMKEKGDIPEGYSVSREKKERFSLILESASTNQTSMYLCASRLTGKETQYFGPGTRLLVL.

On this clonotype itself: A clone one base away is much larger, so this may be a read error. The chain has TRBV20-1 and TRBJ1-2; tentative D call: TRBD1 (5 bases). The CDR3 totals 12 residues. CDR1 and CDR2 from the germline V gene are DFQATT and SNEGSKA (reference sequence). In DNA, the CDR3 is TGCAGTGCTAGGGGGACCAACTATGACTACACCTTC. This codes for CSARGTNYDYTF.

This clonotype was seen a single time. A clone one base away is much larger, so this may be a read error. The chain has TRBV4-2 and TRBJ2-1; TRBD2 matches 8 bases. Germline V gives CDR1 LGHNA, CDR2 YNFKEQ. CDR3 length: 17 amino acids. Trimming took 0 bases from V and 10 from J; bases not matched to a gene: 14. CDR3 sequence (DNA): TGTGCCAGCAGCCAAGATTATGGGGGACTAGTATCTGGGGAGCAGTTCTTC. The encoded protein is CASSQDYGGLVSGEQFF.

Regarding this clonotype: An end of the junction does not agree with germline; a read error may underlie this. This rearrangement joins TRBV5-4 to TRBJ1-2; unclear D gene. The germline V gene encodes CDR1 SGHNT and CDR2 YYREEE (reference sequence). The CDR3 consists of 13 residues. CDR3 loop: CVSSLLTDYGYTF. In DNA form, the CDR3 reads TGTGTCAGCAGCTTGCTTACAGACTATGGCTACACCTTC.

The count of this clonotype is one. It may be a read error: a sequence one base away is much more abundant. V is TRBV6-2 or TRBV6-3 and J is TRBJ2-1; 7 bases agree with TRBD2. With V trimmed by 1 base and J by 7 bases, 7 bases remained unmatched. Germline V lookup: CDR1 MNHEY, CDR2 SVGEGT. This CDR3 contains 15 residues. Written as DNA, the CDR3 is TGTGCCAGCAGTTACTACGTGGGAGGGCTTAATGAGCAGTTCTTC. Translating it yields CASSYYVGGLNEQFF.

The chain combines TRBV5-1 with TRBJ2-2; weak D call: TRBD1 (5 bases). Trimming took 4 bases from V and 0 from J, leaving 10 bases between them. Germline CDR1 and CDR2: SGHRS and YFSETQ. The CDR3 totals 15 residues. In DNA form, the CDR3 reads TGCGCCAGCAGCCAACAGGAAGCGAACACCGGGGAGCTGTTTTTT. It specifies CASSQQEANTGELFF.

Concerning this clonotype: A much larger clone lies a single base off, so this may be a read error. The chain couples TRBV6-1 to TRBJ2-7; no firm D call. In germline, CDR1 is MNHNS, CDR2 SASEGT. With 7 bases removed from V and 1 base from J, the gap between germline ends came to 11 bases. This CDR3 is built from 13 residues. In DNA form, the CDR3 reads TGTGCCAGCACGAAGGGCCGGTCCTACGAGCAGTACTTC. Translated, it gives CASTKGRSYEQYF.

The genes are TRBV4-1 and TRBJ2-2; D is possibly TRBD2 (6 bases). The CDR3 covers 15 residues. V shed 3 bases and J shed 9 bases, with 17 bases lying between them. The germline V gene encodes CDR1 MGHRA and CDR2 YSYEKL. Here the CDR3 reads CASSHVSGGARELFF. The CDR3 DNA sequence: TGCGCCAGCAGCCATGTATCAGGAGGGGCCAGGGAGCTGTTTTTT.

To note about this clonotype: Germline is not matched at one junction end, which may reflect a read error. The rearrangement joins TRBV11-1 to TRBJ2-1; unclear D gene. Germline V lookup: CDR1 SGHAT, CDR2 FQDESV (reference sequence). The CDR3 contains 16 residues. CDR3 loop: CSSSLVAVHSYNEQFF. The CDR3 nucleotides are TGTTCCAGCAGCTTGGTGGCGGTACACTCCTACAATGAGCAGTTCTTC.

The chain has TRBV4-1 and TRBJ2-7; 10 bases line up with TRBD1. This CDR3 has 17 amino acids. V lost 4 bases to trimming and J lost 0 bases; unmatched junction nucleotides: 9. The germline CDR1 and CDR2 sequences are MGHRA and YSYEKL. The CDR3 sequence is CASSRAKGTGDSYEQYF. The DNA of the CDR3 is TGCGCCAGCAGCCGAGCGAAAGGGACAGGGGACTCCTACGAGCAGTACTTC.

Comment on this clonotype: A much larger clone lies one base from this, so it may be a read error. The CDR3 nucleotides read TGTGCCAGCAACCCGTACAACAGGGGGGGCACCGGGGAGCTGTTTTTT. This codes for CASNPYNRGGTGELFF. The chain couples TRBV5-4 to TRBJ2-2; TRBD1 might be the D (8 bases). Trimming stripped 6 bases from V and 4 bases from J, with 19 bases between. Germline V CDR1 and CDR2: SGHNT, YYREEE (reference sequence). This CDR3 region has 16 residues.

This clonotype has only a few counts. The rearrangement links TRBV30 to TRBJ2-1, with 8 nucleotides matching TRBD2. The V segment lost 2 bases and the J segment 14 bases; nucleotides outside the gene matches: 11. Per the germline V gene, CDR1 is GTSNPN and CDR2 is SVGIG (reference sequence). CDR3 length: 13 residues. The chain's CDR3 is CAWSTGGEARKFF. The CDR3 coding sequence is TGTGCCTGGAGTACCGGGGGGGAGGCTAGGAAGTTCTTC. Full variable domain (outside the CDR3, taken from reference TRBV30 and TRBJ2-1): SQTIHQWPATLVQPVGSPLSLECTVEGTSNPNLYWYRQAAGRGLQLLFYSVGIGQISSEVPQNLSASRPQDRQFILSSKKLLLSDSGFYLCAWSTGGEARKFFGPGTRLTVL.

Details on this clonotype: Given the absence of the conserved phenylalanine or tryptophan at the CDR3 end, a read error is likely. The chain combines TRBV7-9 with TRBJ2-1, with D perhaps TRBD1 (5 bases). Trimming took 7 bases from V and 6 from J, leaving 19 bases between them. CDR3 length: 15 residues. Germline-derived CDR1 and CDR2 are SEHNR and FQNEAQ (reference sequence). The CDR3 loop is CASTRQYQRANEQFL. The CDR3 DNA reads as TGTGCCAGCACCAGACAGTATCAAAGAGCCAATGAGCAGTTCTTG.

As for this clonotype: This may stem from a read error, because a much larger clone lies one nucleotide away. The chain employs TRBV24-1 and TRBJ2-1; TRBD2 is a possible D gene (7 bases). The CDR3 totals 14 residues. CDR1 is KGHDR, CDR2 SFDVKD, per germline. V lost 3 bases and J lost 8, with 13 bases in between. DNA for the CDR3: TGTGCCACCAGTGATAGGGGGGGGCGATATGAGCAGTTCTTC. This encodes CATSDRGGRYEQFF.

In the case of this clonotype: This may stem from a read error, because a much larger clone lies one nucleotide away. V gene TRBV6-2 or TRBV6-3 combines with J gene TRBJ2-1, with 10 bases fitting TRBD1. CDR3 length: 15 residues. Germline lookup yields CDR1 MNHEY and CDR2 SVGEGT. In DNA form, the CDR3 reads TGTGCCAGCAGTTTAGGGGACAGGGGTAACAATGATCAGTTCTTC. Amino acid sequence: CASSLGDRGNNDQFF.

The CDR3 here is CARGASGGTNNEQFF. CDR3 DNA: TGTGCCAGGGGGGCTAGCGGGGGCACTAACAATGAGCAGTTCTTC. The J gene is TRBJ2-1, the V gene TRBV12-3 or TRBV12-4; TRBD2 aligns across 10 bases. CDR3 length: 15 amino acids. Trimming took 9 bases from V and 5 from J; bases not matched to a gene: 10.

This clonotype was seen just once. CDR3 in DNA: TGCAGTGCTCGATCTTCTAGCGGGAGGGACTATGTGCAGTTCTTC. Amino acids: CSARSSSGRDYVQFF. The chain uses TRBV20-1 and TRBJ2-1, with 12 nucleotides matching TRBD2. Germline V gene lookup returns CDR1 DFQATT and CDR2 SNEGSKA (reference sequence). The V gene end was trimmed by 5 bases and the J gene end by 12 bases; junction bases not matched to a gene: 14. This CDR3 contains 15 residues.